Presented here are 10 T cell receptor beta chains from one specimen sequenced in a study of blood T cell repertoires in COVID-19. The data were produced by immunoSEQ multiplex PCR, yet TCRdb's version contains in-frame clones alone and is incomplete. Of about 240,000 clones listed, 82% are singletons. Input material: peripheral blood. The receptor set was obtained from an older woman with acute or convalescent COVID-19.

This clone appeared a few times. V usage is TRBV3-1 (or the pseudogene TRBV3-2) and J usage is TRBJ1-2, with a tentative D call TRBD1 (5 bases). This CDR3 is built from 15 residues. The germline CDR1 and CDR2 sequences are LGHDT and YNNKEL (reference sequence). V lost 2 bases and J 0 bases, leaving 10 bases between the germline ends. The CDR3 protein is CASSQSGGTNYGYTF. The DNA of the CDR3 is TGTGCCAGCAGCCAATCCGGGGGAACTAACTATGGCTACACCTTC.

The CDR3 DNA follows: TGTGCCAGCCGGGAGCGGGGGGTTAACACCGGGGAGCTGTTTTTT. Its protein product is CASRERGVNTGELFF. This chain connects TRBV19 to TRBJ2-2, with 9 bases fitting TRBD2. The CDR3 contains 15 residues. Germline V gives CDR1 LNHDA, CDR2 SQIVND (reference sequence). With V trimmed by 9 bases and J by 2 bases, 7 bases remained unmatched.

The CDR3 DNA reads as TGTGCCAGCAGCTTGGGACAGAGCTCTGGAAACACCATATATTTT. Its translation: CASSLGQSSGNTIYF. This chain links TRBV7-9 with TRBJ1-3; 7 bases agree with TRBD1. The CDR3 is 15 residues long. V lost 3 bases to trimming and J lost 0 bases; unmatched junction nucleotides: 2. The germline V gene encodes CDR1 SEHNR and CDR2 FQNEAQ (reference sequence). Combining the CDR3 with reference TRBV7-9 and TRBJ1-3 gives the whole variable domain DTGVSQNPRHKITKRGQNVTFRCDPISEHNRLYWYRQTLGQGPEFLTYFQNEAQLEKSRLLSDRFSAERPKGSFSTLEIQRTEQGDSAMYLCASSLGQSSGNTIYFGEGSWLTVV.

This clone was observed a handful of times. The chain combines TRBV5-1 with TRBJ2-6; perhaps TRBD1 as D (6 bases). The CDR3 covers 15 residues. With 4 bases removed from V and 4 bases from J, the gap between germline ends came to 12 bases. Germline CDR1 reads SGHRS; CDR2 reads YFSETQ. Written as DNA, the CDR3 is TGCGCCAGCAGCGCTCAGGGGCGGGGGGCCAACGTCCTGACTTTC. This codes for CASSAQGRGANVLTF. The full variable domain, in which reference TRBV5-1 and TRBJ2-6 provide the parts outside the CDR3, is KAGVTQTPRYLIKTRGQQVTLSCSPISGHRSVSWYQQTPGQGLQFLFEYFSETQRNKGNFPGRFSGRQFSNSRSEMNVSTLELGDSALYLCASSAQGRGANVLTFGAGSRLTVL.

The chain links TRBV5-1 to TRBJ1-2; no clear D gene. V was trimmed by 0 bases and J by 6 bases, leaving 12 bases between them. The germline gives CDR1 SGHRS, CDR2 YFSETQ. CDR3 length equals 14 residues. This chain's CDR3 is CASSLGLPSDGYTF. The CDR3 region has the DNA TGCGCCAGCAGCTTGGGTCTGCCCAGTGATGGCTACACCTTC.

The chain combines TRBV6-2 or TRBV6-3 with TRBJ1-5, with 7 bases aligning to TRBD1. The CDR3 sequence is 13 residues long. Germline V lookup: CDR1 MNHEY, CDR2 SVGEGT. The ends lost 6 bases at V and 5 bases at J; junction bases unmatched: 4. CDR3 region: CASSPGQDQPQHF. CDR3 DNA sequence: TGTGCCAGCAGCCCCGGACAGGATCAGCCCCAGCATTTT.

This rearrangement joins TRBV7-2 to TRBJ1-5, with 7 bases matching TRBD1. CDR1 SGHTA and CDR2 FQGNSA come from the germline V gene. V lost 5 bases and J lost 4; bases outside the gene matches: 5. This CDR3 spans 14 amino acids. In nucleotides, the CDR3 is TGTGCCAGCAGCGCGGGACAGTTAAATCAGCCCCAGCATTTT. Its protein is CASSAGQLNQPQHF. The full variable domain, with the rest looked up from reference TRBV7-2 and TRBJ1-5, is GAGVSQSPSNKVTEKGKDVELRCDPISGHTALYWYRQSLGQGLEFLIYFQGNSAPDKSGLPSDRFSAERTGGSVSTLTIQRTQQEDSAVYLCASSAGQLNQPQHFGDGTRLSIL.

CDR3 amino acids: CASSVGGSGGEHEQFF. CDR3 nucleotides: TGTGCCAGCAGCGTAGGCGGTAGCGGGGGGGAGCATGAGCAGTTCTTC. The V and J genes are TRBV9 and TRBJ2-1; 11 bases line up with TRBD2. CDR1 SGDLS and CDR2 YYNGEE come from the germline V gene. The CDR3 sequence is 16 residues long. V lost 0 bases to trimming and J lost 8 bases; unmatched junction nucleotides: 7.

This clone has only one observation. The chain is built from TRBV3-1 (or the pseudogene TRBV3-2) and TRBJ1-1; D not resolved. The CDR3 consists of 14 residues. The germline V and J ends were trimmed by 3 bases and 1 base, with 9 bases remaining between them. Germline CDR1 is LGHDT and CDR2 is YNNKEL (reference sequence). This chain's CDR3 is CASSHNSGNTEAFF. CDR3 sequence (DNA): TGTGCCAGCAGCCATAATTCAGGGAACACTGAAGCTTTCTTT.

This sequence joins TRBV5-1 and TRBJ2-1; D remains ambiguous. Per germline, CDR1 SGHRS and CDR2 YFSETQ. Trimming shortened V by 7 bases and J by 7 bases, and 15 bases separated the two germline ends. The CDR3 is 13 amino acids. The CDR3 bases are TGCGCCAGCTGCGAGCTAGGCACGAATGAGCAGTTCTTC. This translates into CASCELGTNEQFF.